This T cell receptor (beta chain) was found in a study of persistence of HIV-infected CD4 T cells. The libraries were made with immunoSEQ version 4 in survey mode. Profiling relied on immunoSEQ multiplex PCR, and the TCRdb table lists in-frame clones only, not all of them. The profile covers about 46,000 clones, with about 90% appearing a single time and about 3.5% taken by the ten largest. In regard to this clone: What it recognizes is unknown.

This CDR3 has 16 amino acids. From germline, CDR1 is LGHDT and CDR2 YNNKEL (reference sequence). V shed 1 base and J shed 2 bases, with 9 bases lying between them. Anti-CD3/anti-CD28 beads served as a nonspecific positive control stimulus. Responding CD4+ T cells were sorted by upregulation of both CD40 ligand and CD69. Undetectable plasma HIV-1 RNA below 50 copies/mL lasted at least 4 years. The TCR comes from an adult woman with HIV who was CMV-seropositive. The specimen comprised CD4+ T cells sorted from PBMCs after approximately 20-hour stimulation, sampled from a patient who received antiretroviral therapy. This sequence joins TRBV3-1 (or the pseudogene TRBV3-2) and TRBJ1-6; no firm D call. The CDR3 coding sequence is TGTGCCAGCAGCCAAGCTGGGGATACCTATAATTCACCCCTCCACTTT. Protein: CASSQAGDTYNSPLHF.